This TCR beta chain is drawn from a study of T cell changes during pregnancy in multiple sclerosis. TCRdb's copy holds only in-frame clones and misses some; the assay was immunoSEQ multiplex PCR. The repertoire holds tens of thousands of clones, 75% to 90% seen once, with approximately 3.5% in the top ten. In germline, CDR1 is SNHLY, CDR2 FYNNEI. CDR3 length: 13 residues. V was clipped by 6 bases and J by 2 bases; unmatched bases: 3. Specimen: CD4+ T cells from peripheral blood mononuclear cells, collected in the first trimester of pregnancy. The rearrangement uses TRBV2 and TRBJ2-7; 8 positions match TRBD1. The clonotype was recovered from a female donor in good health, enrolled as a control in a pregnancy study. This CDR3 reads CASSLTGAYEQYF. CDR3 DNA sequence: TGTGCCAGCAGCCTGACAGGGGCCTACGAGCAGTACTTC.